A single sample gave rise to the 17 T cell receptor beta chains below, sequenced in a study of T cell responses to AZD1222 COVID-19 vaccine. Assay: immunoSEQ multiplex PCR; the TCRdb copy retains only in-frame clones and omits some. The sample has 100,000 to 150,000 clones; around 88% are singletons. The sequencing used peripheral blood, collected on day 0 of MenACWY control vaccination. The receptors come from an adult in good health.

As concerns this clone: Other nucleotide sequences from this sample produce the same CDR3. The chain carries TRBV2 and TRBJ1-1; no clear D gene. Trimming stripped 11 bases from V and 1 base from J, with 8 bases between. CDR3 size: 11 residues. Germline assignment: CDR1 SNHLY and CDR2 FYNNEI. The CDR3 spells CAGQGNTEAFF. The DNA for the CDR3 is TGTGCCGGCCAAGGGAACACTGAAGCTTTCTTT.

The genes are TRBV11-3 and TRBJ1-6; D gene uncertain. V was trimmed by 1 base and J by 8 bases, leaving 3 bases between them. The CDR3 has 12 residues. In germline, CDR1 is SGHNT, CDR2 YENEEA. CDR3 amino acids: CASSLGDSPLHF. For the CDR3, the DNA is TGTGCCAGCAGCTTAGGGGATTCACCCCTCCACTTT.

The V call is TRBV14, the J call TRBJ2-7; 7 bases fit TRBD2. J gave up 9 bases and V 1 base, and 9 bases lay outside the gene matches. The germline V gene encodes CDR1 SGHDN and CDR2 FVKESK. The CDR3 sequence is 14 residues long. CDR3 sequence: CASSQGLATGRQYF. CDR3 sequence (DNA): TGTGCCAGCAGCCAAGGACTAGCCACCGGGAGGCAGTACTTC.

V and J are TRBV7-8 and TRBJ2-6, with D possibly being TRBD1 (5 bases). From germline, CDR1 is SGHVS and CDR2 FQNEAQ. Between the trimmed V and J ends, which lost 0 bases and 0 bases, there was a span of 15 bases. CDR3 size: 19 residues. DNA for the CDR3: TGTGCCAGCAGCTTAGCCCTCATCGTACAGGACTCTGGGGCCAACGTCCTGACTTTC. This codes for CASSLALIVQDSGANVLTF.

The rearrangement links TRBV27 to TRBJ2-5; weak D call: TRBD2 (5 bases). V lost 1 base and J 1 base, leaving 16 bases between the germline ends. Germline values: CDR1 MNHEY, CDR2 SMNVEV (reference sequence). The CDR3 length is 17 residues. The DNA for the CDR3 is TGTGCCAGCAGTTTATTCGTGAGGGTGTCGGCCCAAGAGACCCAGTACTTC. It encodes CASSLFVRVSAQETQYF.

This sequence joins TRBV12-3 or TRBV12-4 and TRBJ2-2; D unresolved. CDR3 length: 11 amino acids. V shed 4 bases and J shed 8 bases, with 5 bases lying between them. CDR3: CASSSMGELFF. As DNA, the CDR3 is TGTGCCAGCAGTTCGATGGGGGAGCTGTTTTTT.

The V call is TRBV5-1, the J call TRBJ2-1, with TRBD2 matching 13 bases. Germline V CDR1 and CDR2: SGHRS, YFSETQ. The CDR3 is 16 amino acids. V gave up 3 bases and J gave up 2 bases; unmatched junction bases: 2. As DNA, the CDR3 is TGCGCCAGCAGCTCCGGGACTAGCGGGGCCTACAATGAGCAGTTCTTC. It specifies CASSSGTSGAYNEQFF.

V usage is TRBV5-4 and J usage is TRBJ1-4, with D possibly TRBD1 on 5 matching bases. The germline V and J ends were trimmed by 1 base and 8 bases, with 9 bases remaining between them. The germline V gene encodes CDR1 SGHNT and CDR2 YYREEE (reference sequence). This CDR3 region has 13 residues. CDR3 sequence (DNA): TGTGCCAGCAGCTTGTGGGGGGGAGAAAAACTGTTTTTT. This encodes CASSLWGGEKLFF.

The CDR3 sequence is CASSVGQVDSPLHF. As DNA, the CDR3 is TGTGCCAGCAGCGTGGGACAGGTAGATTCACCCCTCCACTTT. This chain joins TRBV7-2 and TRBJ1-6, with 8 bases aligning to TRBD1. Germline V gene data show CDR1 as SGHTA and CDR2 as FQGNSA. Trimming cost V 5 bases and J 8 bases; bases outside gene matches: 5. The CDR3 is 14 residues long.

The chain has TRBV5-1 and TRBJ1-3, with unresolved D. Looked up from germline, CDR1 is SGHRS and CDR2 is YFSETQ. The V end lost 2 bases, the J end lost 0 bases, and 9 bases lay between the germline ends. CDR3 size: 15 residues. The CDR3 region has the DNA TGCGCCAGCAGCTTCGGACGTTTCTCTGGAAACACCATATATTTT. This encodes CASSFGRFSGNTIYF.

CDR3 nucleotides: TGTGCCTGGAGTGCACGTGCTATTCGAAAAACGTTCTTC. It translates to CAWSARAIRKTFF. The chain uses TRBV30 and TRBJ2-1, with D unclear. Trimming left V 1 base short and J 15 bases short, with 19 bases between. The CDR3 runs to 13 residues. From germline, CDR1 is GTSNPN and CDR2 SVGIG (reference sequence).

The genes are TRBV19 and TRBJ1-2; D is ambiguous. With 3 bases removed from V and 4 bases from J, the gap between germline ends came to 18 bases. The length of the CDR3 is 16 residues. Germline lookup yields CDR1 LNHDA and CDR2 SQIVND (reference sequence). CDR3 sequence: CASSMFRMASFYGYTF. The CDR3 DNA follows: TGTGCCAGTAGTATGTTTAGGATGGCGTCCTTCTATGGCTACACCTTC.

The chain uses TRBV28 and TRBJ1-2, with unresolved D. The CDR3 spans 13 residues. Germline V gene data show CDR1 as MDHEN and CDR2 as SYDVKM. V lost 1 base to trimming and J lost 4 bases, with 7 bases between them. The CDR3 bases are TGTGCCAGCAGTTTATCAGTCTTCTATGGCTACACCTTC. This translates into CASSLSVFYGYTF.

This sequence joins TRBV13 and TRBJ2-5, with TRBD1 matching over 9 bases. This CDR3 has 13 residues. V lost 4 bases, J lost 5 bases, and 2 bases stayed unmatched. Germline V CDR1 and CDR2: PRHDT, FYEKMQ (reference sequence). CDR3 DNA: TGTGCCAGCAGCTGGGACAGGGCGGAGACCCAGTACTTC. It is translated as CASSWDRAETQYF.

This chain links TRBV30 with TRBJ1-2, with D hard to call. CDR3 length: 13 residues. V dropped 0 bases and J dropped 6 bases, with 11 bases sitting between them. Per the germline V gene, CDR1 is GTSNPN and CDR2 is SVGIG (reference sequence). As DNA, the CDR3 is TGTGCCTGGAGTGTCGGGGTAACGGATGGCTACACCTTC. It codes for CAWSVGVTDGYTF. Full variable domain (remainder filled in from reference TRBV30 and TRBJ1-2): SQTIHQWPATLVQPVGSPLSLECTVEGTSNPNLYWYRQAAGRGLQLLFYSVGIGQISSEVPQNLSASRPQDRQFILSSKKLLLSDSGFYLCAWSVGVTDGYTFGSGTRLTVV.

The chain recombines TRBV4-2 with TRBJ2-1, with 13 nucleotides matching TRBD2. The length of the CDR3 is 16 residues. Germline V lookup: CDR1 LGHNA, CDR2 YNFKEQ. The V segment lost 1 base and the J segment 6 bases; nucleotides outside the gene matches: 3. The CDR3 loop is CASSQVGLAGVNEQFF. Here the CDR3 DNA reads TGTGCCAGCAGCCAAGTCGGACTAGCGGGAGTCAATGAGCAGTTCTTC.

This clone has just a few counts. The rearrangement joins TRBV10-3 to TRBJ1-2, with D perhaps matching TRBD1 (5 bases). Germline CDR1 and CDR2: ENHRY and SYGVKD. The CDR3 loop spans 14 amino acids. With 10 bases removed from V and 1 base from J, the gap between germline ends came to 16 bases. The CDR3 reads CATIDSLNNYGYTF. The CDR3 nucleotides are TGTGCCACAATAGACAGCTTAAATAACTATGGCTACACCTTC.